Shown below are 23 T cell receptor beta chains from a single sample sequenced in a study of T cell responses to AZD1222 COVID-19 vaccine. Assay used: immunoSEQ multiplex PCR; TCRdb lists only in-frame clones, some missing. The sample carries roughly 130,000 clones, roughly 92% recorded once. Sample: peripheral blood, taken on day 0 of AZD1222 vaccination. These receptors were obtained from an adult in good health.

The rearrangement links TRBV7-8 to TRBJ2-2; TRBD1 agrees at 8 bases. V was clipped by 3 bases and J by 6 bases; unmatched bases: 6. CDR1 and CDR2 (germline): SGHVS, FQNEAQ. The CDR3 runs to 15 residues. The CDR3 nucleotides read TGTGCCAGCAGCTTGGGCCAGGGGGCTGCCGGGGAGCTGTTTTTT. Translated, it gives CASSLGQGAAGELFF. Together with reference TRBV7-8 and TRBJ2-2, the CDR3 gives the full variable domain: GAGVSQSPRYKVAKRGQDVALRCDPISGHVSLFWYQQALGQGPEFLTYFQNEAQLDKSGLPSDRFFAERPEGSVSTLKIQRTQQEDSAVYLCASSLGQGAAGELFFGEGSRLTVL.

The chain carries TRBV9 and TRBJ2-1; TRBD2 is a possible D gene (6 bases). V was shortened by 0 bases and J by 3 bases, with 10 bases between the two germline ends. CDR1 SGDLS and CDR2 YYNGEE come from the germline V gene. There are 15 residues in the CDR3. The CDR3 loop reads CASSVGLDYYNEQFF. The CDR3, as DNA: TGTGCCAGCAGCGTAGGACTAGACTACTACAATGAGCAGTTCTTC.

The rearrangement links TRBV9 to TRBJ2-5; 7 nucleotides align to TRBD1. This CDR3 comprises 15 residues. V dropped 0 bases and J dropped 4; count of bases not matched to a gene: 6. CDR1 is SGDLS, CDR2 YYNGEE, per germline. This CDR3 reads CASSVAQGQGETQYF. In DNA, the CDR3 is TGTGCCAGCAGCGTAGCACAGGGGCAGGGAGAGACCCAGTACTTC.

This clone was seen a single time. The V call is TRBV30, the J call TRBJ2-1; 8 bases agree with TRBD1. The CDR3 covers 13 residues. The V gene's germline CDR1 is GTSNPN and CDR2 SVGIG (reference sequence). The junction had 9 bases not matched to a gene; V was cut back by 5 bases and J by 9 bases. As DNA, the CDR3 is TGTGCCTGGGCCCGGGGACAGGAGGGTGAGCAGTTCTTC. It translates to CAWARGQEGEQFF.

This chain links TRBV5-1 with TRBJ2-2; D ambiguous. The V gene lost 3 bases and the J gene lost 2 bases, with 8 bases spanning the gap. CDR1 is SGHRS and CDR2 is YFSETQ in the germline V gene. The CDR3 runs to 14 residues. The CDR3, as DNA: TGCGCCAGCAGCTCTCGGATTAACACCGGGGAGCTGTTTTTT. Encoded protein: CASSSRINTGELFF.

The CDR3 spells CASSLGEANNYPYEQYV. The CDR3 DNA sequence: TGTGCCAGCAGCTTAGGAGAGGCGAACAACTACCCTTACGAGCAGTACGTC. The J gene is TRBJ2-7, the V gene TRBV13; the D is unclear. The CDR3 runs to 17 residues. CDR1 PRHDT and CDR2 FYEKMQ come from the germline V gene (reference sequence). The ends were cut back, 0 bases at V and 4 bases at J, with 19 bases in the middle.

In this sample, this clone turned up a few times. As DNA, the CDR3 is TGTGCCAGCATCTCCCCTTATGAGCGGGGGGACACAGATACGCAGTATTTT. It codes for CASISPYERGDTDTQYF. The V call is TRBV27, the J call TRBJ2-3; 9 bases map to TRBD2. CDR1 is MNHEY and CDR2 is SMNVEV in the germline V gene (reference sequence). This CDR3 region has 17 residues. The V segment lost 7 bases and the J segment 2 bases; nucleotides outside the gene matches: 13.

This chain uses TRBV19 with TRBJ2-1, with TRBD2 identical over 13 bases. The CDR3 length is 15 residues. CDR1 is LNHDA, CDR2 SQIVND, per germline (reference sequence). Trimming at V came to 5 bases and at J to 9 bases, leaving 7 bases not matched to a gene. DNA for the CDR3: TGTGCCAGTAGTTTAGGACTAGCGGGAGTTACTGAGCAGTTCTTC. Translating gives CASSLGLAGVTEQFF.

The gene calls are TRBV18 and TRBJ2-7; D gene ambiguous. In germline, CDR1 is KGHSH, CDR2 LQKENI. V dropped 4 bases and J dropped 2 bases, with 18 bases sitting between them. This CDR3 region has 16 residues. The CDR3 is CASSHDLSGKTYEQYF. CDR3 sequence (DNA): TGTGCCAGCTCACATGATTTATCTGGAAAAACCTACGAGCAGTACTTC.

V gene TRBV9 combines with J gene TRBJ1-6, with TRBD1 identical over 7 bases. Germline-derived CDR1 and CDR2 are SGDLS and YYNGEE. The ends lost 3 bases at V and 4 bases at J; junction bases unmatched: 7. This CDR3 is 16 amino acids long. The CDR3 region is CASSGRQGSYNSPLHF. CDR3 sequence (DNA): TGTGCCAGCAGCGGCCGACAGGGCTCTTATAATTCACCCCTCCACTTT.

CDR3 coding DNA: TGTGCCAGCAGTGGCGGTCCCGACAAAAACATTCAGTACTTC. This sequence encodes CASSGGPDKNIQYF. The genes are TRBV6-2 or TRBV6-3 and TRBJ2-4; the D is unclear. Trimming left V 5 bases short and J 3 bases short, with 11 bases between. From germline, CDR1 is MNHEY and CDR2 SVGEGT. The CDR3 runs to 14 residues.

This clone was counted once. The rearrangement links TRBV11-2 to TRBJ2-5; weak D call: TRBD2 (5 bases). V was cut by 6 bases and J by 5 bases, with 13 bases left in between. This CDR3 has 13 amino acids. From germline, CDR1 is SGHAT and CDR2 FQNNGV. The CDR3 loop reads CASRWGARETQYF. The CDR3 DNA reads TGTGCCAGCAGGTGGGGAGCGAGGGAGACCCAGTACTTC.

The chain combines TRBV4-1 with TRBJ1-2; the match to TRBD1 covers 7 bases. V shed 1 base and J 4 bases; nucleotides not matched to a gene: 9. This CDR3 spans 16 amino acids. The germline CDR1 and CDR2 sequences are MGHRA and YSYEKL. CDR3 bases: TGCGCCAGCAGCCAAGCCCCCAGGGGGACCCCCTATGGCTACACCTTC. Translating it yields CASSQAPRGTPYGYTF.

This clone came up a few times. The identical CDR3 is also encoded by other nucleotide sequences in the sample. J is TRBJ1-1 and V is TRBV18; 7 nucleotides agree with TRBD1. V shed 3 bases and J 7 bases; nucleotides not matched to a gene: 5. The CDR3 is 13 residues long. Germline assignment: CDR1 KGHSH and CDR2 LQKENI. In DNA, the CDR3 is TGTGCCAGCTCACCCGGGACAGACCTTGAAGCTTTCTTT. The encoded protein is CASSPGTDLEAFF.

V usage is TRBV4-1 and J usage is TRBJ1-3; no reliable D call. The germline V and J ends were trimmed by 4 bases and 0 bases, with 7 bases remaining between them. The CDR3 totals 14 residues. CDR1 and CDR2 from the germline V gene are MGHRA and YSYEKL. The CDR3 here is CASSRTVSGNTIYF. As DNA, the CDR3 is TGCGCCAGCAGCCGGACGGTCTCTGGAAACACCATATATTTT.

This chain uses TRBV4-1 with TRBJ1-5, with D hard to call. Germline V gives CDR1 MGHRA, CDR2 YSYEKL. V lost 0 bases and J lost 7, with 16 bases in between. The CDR3 is made up of 16 amino acids. The CDR3 reads CASSQDTGLKGQPQHF. CDR3 nucleotide sequence: TGCGCCAGCAGCCAAGATACGGGCTTGAAAGGCCAGCCCCAGCATTTT.

The rearrangement links TRBV2 to TRBJ2-7; D not certain. The CDR3 covers 14 residues. Trimming removed 6 bases from V and 6 bases from J, with 18 bases in between. Germline V lookup: CDR1 SNHLY, CDR2 FYNNEI. CDR3 sequence: CASREIGIVPEQYF. The CDR3 DNA follows: TGTGCCAGCAGGGAGATCGGAATTGTCCCCGAGCAGTACTTC.

The chain has TRBV3-1 (or the pseudogene TRBV3-2) and TRBJ1-5; maybe TRBD1 (6 bases). The V end was cut by 0 bases, the J end by 7 bases, with 19 bases between. CDR1 and CDR2 from the germline V gene are LGHDT and YNNKEL (reference sequence). The CDR3 spans 17 residues. The CDR3 nucleotides are TGTGCCAGCAGCCAAGATCCGGGTATAGGGGGTGGGCAGCCCCAGCATTTT. This sequence encodes CASSQDPGIGGGQPQHF.

The chain combines TRBV2 with TRBJ1-4; TRBD1 agrees at 7 bases. The germline CDR1 and CDR2 sequences are SNHLY and FYNNEI. This CDR3 has 17 residues. V was pared by 1 base and J by 2 bases, with 7 bases of the junction left unmatched. The CDR3 nucleotides read TGTGCCAGCAGTGAAGGACAGGGAGGAGGTACTAATGAAAAACTGTTTTTT. This codes for CASSEGQGGGTNEKLFF.

This sequence joins TRBV6-4 and TRBJ1-2; D gene unclear. Trimming shortened V by 0 bases and J by 5 bases, and 10 bases separated the two germline ends. The germline V gene encodes CDR1 MRHNA and CDR2 SNTAGT. The CDR3 has 14 residues. CDR3 protein: CASSDSTRCYGYTF. In DNA, the CDR3 is TGTGCCAGCAGTGACTCGACTCGGTGTTATGGCTACACCTTC.

The V gene is TRBV5-5, the J gene TRBJ2-2, with D possibly being TRBD1 (5 bases). Trimming removed 3 bases from V and 0 bases from J, with 9 bases in between. CDR3 length equals 15 residues. Per the germline V gene, CDR1 is SGHKS and CDR2 is YYEKEE (reference sequence). The CDR3 DNA sequence: TGTGCCAGCAGCTGGACGGACACGAACACCGGGGAGCTGTTTTTT. It yields the protein CASSWTDTNTGELFF.

The chain combines TRBV6-5 with TRBJ1-2; the D gene is possibly TRBD1 (5 bases). The CDR3 has 14 amino acids. V lost 7 bases and J lost 4, with 16 bases in between. Germline V gene sequence: CDR1 MNHEY, CDR2 SVGAGI. CDR3 sequence: CASNGGTVRYGYTF. The DNA for the CDR3 is TGTGCCAGCAACGGGGGTACAGTACGCTATGGCTACACCTTC.

The chain links TRBV7-2 to TRBJ1-5; 7 bases are shared with TRBD1. The V segment lost 5 bases and the J segment 7 bases; nucleotides outside the gene matches: 5. The germline CDR1 and CDR2 sequences are SGHTA and FQGNSA. There are 13 residues in the CDR3. In DNA, the CDR3 is TGTGCCAGCAGCCCTTACAGGGGCCAGCCCCAGCATTTT. This translates into CASSPYRGQPQHF.